This T cell receptor beta chain was captured in a study of T cell responses to AZD1222 COVID-19 vaccine. Findings and caveats of the study: There were repertoire samples only from the period after the peak T cell response. Females outnumbered males among donors, who were mostly white British; clonal diversity was possibly underestimated.

In the case of this clone: What it recognizes is unknown.

Germline CDR1 MNHEY, CDR2 SVGAGI. J was trimmed by 4 bases and V by 0 bases; bases with no gene match: 5. The CDR3 is made up of 15 amino acids. TCRdb's table, derived via immunoSEQ multiplex PCR, lists solely in-frame clones and lacks some. Of around 120,000 clones in the sample, around 85% were seen once. This chain uses TRBV6-5 with TRBJ1-1, with TRBD1 matching 7 bases. This receptor was obtained from an adult in good health. Sequencing was performed on peripheral blood, taken on day 0 of AZD1222 vaccination. The DNA of the CDR3 is TGTGCCAGCAGTTACTCACCAGGGGGAAGCACTGAAGCTTTCTTT. It yields the protein CASSYSPGGSTEAFF.